This TCR beta chain was observed in a study of T cells in placental villitis. Concerning the study at large: To test an allograft-versus-infection hypothesis, the study compared placental TCR-beta repertoires across three groups: villitis of unknown etiology, unaffected controls matched for gestational age, and infectious villitis. Study-wide findings and limitations: Paraffin blocks contained small amounts of decidua, so some captured T cells, especially in controls, may have been decidual rather than villous infiltrates. Sequencing bulk tissue could not tell helper, regulatory or cytotoxic T cells apart, could not separate maternal from fetal T cells, and left out gamma-delta receptors. CMV-specific clone frequencies were higher in infectious CMV cases than in villitis of unknown etiology (approximately 0.01 vs 0.00098), which did not differ from controls.

For this clone: The antigen it binds to is not known. Nothing much larger sits one base from this clone, and base qualities are not available.

Amplification of TCR-beta CDR3 regions from genomic DNA was performed with the immunoSEQ v4 bias-controlled multiplex PCR assay, which was run blinded to group allocation. To estimate nucleated cell and T cell quantities per sample, reference gene primers were included together with the TCR-beta primers. Sequencing of the libraries was performed on an Illumina MiSeq with a 100-cycle paired-end protocol. As for the original processing: Diversity and richness were calculated in immunoSEQ Analyzer software, with richness determined by iChao1 and clonality derived from Pielou evenness and Shannon diversity (0-1, with higher values meaning less diverse). CDR3 amino acid sequences together with their V/J genes were searched in VDJdb for CMV, EBV and influenza A specificities using confidence 3 and substitution 2. TCR-beta amino acid clonotype overlap between villitis of unknown etiology, infectious villitis and control repertoires was assessed with the Morisita-Horn index. Held by TCRdb, this immuneACCESS table contains in-frame sequences only and omits some clones. Under half of the omission traces to an unresolved V gene where checked; the cause of the rest is unknown. V, J and clone size are those of that table, while D and trimming were read from the DNA. A total of 3,000 to 3,500 clones appear in this sample, nearly 80% of them only once. 18% of the sample is in the top ten clones.

Based on the germline V gene (reference sequence), the CDR1 and CDR2 sequences are SGHNT and YYREEE. Relative to germline, V is missing 4 bases and J is missing 4 bases, with 9 bases of the junction outside any gene match. Reading from cysteine to phenylalanine, the CDR3 counts 16 amino acids. Only the CDR3 region is kept as DNA, spanning 48 bases read in frame from base 1. Five infectious villitis placentae, four with confirmed cytomegalovirus and one with Toxoplasma gondii, were included and were not matched to other groups. In the infectious villitis group, the mothers were found to be younger and to have smaller fetuses, and preterm delivery or intrauterine demise was recorded in two cases. After delivery, the placentae were collected and evaluated both grossly and histologically, and only then was archival tissue selected. Five 10-micron scrolls were cut from each FFPE block, and DNA was isolated using the AllPrep DNA/RNA FFPE Tissue kit. DNA concentration and purity were checked by NanoDrop, and RNA quality was assessed on a Bioanalyzer.

Sequenced input: placental tissue containing maternal and fetal cells. The chain links TRBV5-4 with TRBJ2-3, with 10 bases matching TRBD2. This receptor was obtained from a human patient with infectious villitis; the placental T cells may come from both mother and fetus. The nucleotide sequence reads TGTGCCAGCAGCCTCGGAGGACTAGCGGTGGCAGATACGCAGTATTTT. Its amino acids are CASSLGGLAVADTQYF.